This is a list of T cell receptor beta chains from one sample in a study of cytomegalovirus exposure and HLA in healthy donors. Assay: immunoSEQ multiplex PCR; the TCRdb copy retains only in-frame clones and omits some. The sample includes 230,000 or so clones, around nine tenths of them seen just once. The material sequenced was PBMCs. Receptors were obtained from a girl under 10 years old in good health and CMV-seronegative. The CDR3 runs from the conserved cysteine through the conserved F or W. D genes are given only for firm matches. Where a row states a size, it is once, few, many or the class of an expanded clone; other rows omit it.

DNA: TGTGCCAGCAGCTCCACAGGGGGCCAAGAGACCCAGTACTTC
CDR3: CASSSTGGQETQYF
D: TRBD1
J: TRBJ2-5
V: TRBV5-4
size: -

DNA: TGTGCCAGCAGTTTAAGGACAGGGTCCGAACAGTTCTTC
CDR3: CASSLRTGSEQFF
D: TRBD1
J: TRBJ2-1
V: TRBV27
size: -

DNA: TGTGCCAGCAGCTGGACTAGCGAGGCCTACGAGCAGTACTTC
CDR3: CASSWTSEAYEQYF
D: TRBD2
J: TRBJ2-7
V: TRBV7-2
size: -

DNA: TGTGCCAGCAGCTTGGGAGGGGACACTTTCTACGAGCAGTACTTC
CDR3: CASSLGGDTFYEQYF
D: -
J: TRBJ2-7
V: TRBV5-8
size: -

DNA: TGTGCCAGCAGTGAAACAGGGAATCAGCCCCAGCATTTT
CDR3: CASSETGNQPQHF
D: -
J: TRBJ1-5
V: TRBV2
size: -

DNA: TGTGCCAGCAGCGGAGGACCAGGGTTCCAAGAGACCCAGTACTTC
CDR3: CASSGGPGFQETQYF
D: -
J: TRBJ2-5
V: TRBV9
size: once

DNA: TGTGCCAGCAGCGTAGCCCCTGCCAGGGAGACCCAGTACTTC
CDR3: CASSVAPARETQYF
D: -
J: TRBJ2-5
V: TRBV9
size: -

DNA: TGTGCCATCAGTACAGGCGTTGCAACTAATGAAAAACTGTTTTTT
CDR3: CAISTGVATNEKLFF
D: -
J: TRBJ1-4
V: TRBV10-3
size: -

DNA: TGTGCCAGTAACCCTGGGCGGGGGTACTCTGGAAACACCATATATTTT
CDR3: CASNPGRGYSGNTIYF
D: -
J: TRBJ1-3
V: TRBV19
size: -

DNA: TGCGCCAGCAGCCAAGTTGGAGGTACGCAGTATTTT
CDR3: CASSQVGGTQYF
D: -
J: TRBJ2-3
V: TRBV4-1
size: -

DNA: TGTGCCAGCAGTGAGGAGCTCAGTACTGAAGCTTTCTTT
CDR3: CASSEELSTEAFF
D: -
J: TRBJ1-1
V: TRBV25-1
size: -

DNA: TGTGCCAGCAGCCTTGGACTAGCGATAGAGGGGGAGCAGTTCTTC
CDR3: CASSLGLAIEGEQFF
D: TRBD2
J: TRBJ2-1
V: TRBV7-2
size: -

DNA: TGCGCCAGCAGCTTGGCAGGGAGGCCTGAAGCTTTCTTT
CDR3: CASSLAGRPEAFF
D: -
J: TRBJ1-1
V: TRBV5-1
size: -

DNA: TGTGCCAGCAGTGAACTTGCACTTATGGGTGGAGTGAACACTGAAGCTTTCTTT
CDR3: CASSELALMGGVNTEAFF
D: -
J: TRBJ1-1
V: TRBV6-1
size: -

DNA: TGTGCCAGCAGCCCCAGGGTAGTGAACACTGAAGCTTTCTTT
CDR3: CASSPRVVNTEAFF
D: -
J: TRBJ1-1
V: TRBV9
size: -

DNA: TGTGCCAGCAGTGAACAGGGCGGGGAGCTGTTTTTT
CDR3: CASSEQGGELFF
D: -
J: TRBJ2-2
V: TRBV9
size: -

DNA: TGCGCCAGCAGCCCCATGTTAACAGGGTTTGGAAACACCATATATTTT
CDR3: CASSPMLTGFGNTIYF
D: -
J: TRBJ1-3
V: TRBV5-1
size: -

DNA: TGTGCCGGGGAGAAAGGACAGGAGAATTCACCCCTCCACTTT
CDR3: CAGEKGQENSPLHF
D: TRBD1
J: TRBJ1-6
V: TRBV2
size: -

DNA: TGTGCCAGCTCATACAGGGGGGACGGCTACACCTTC
CDR3: CASSYRGDGYTF
D: TRBD1
J: TRBJ1-2
V: TRBV18
size: -